Listed here are 28 T cell receptor beta chains from one sample, sequenced in a study of blood T cell repertoires in COVID-19. Produced via immunoSEQ multiplex PCR; TCRdb's table is partial and in-frame only. Of about 350,000 clones listed, 88% are singletons. Specimen: PBMCs or T cells enriched from blood (not recorded which). These TCRs come from a woman in her 30s who had been exposed to COVID-19.

The V and J genes are TRBV2 and TRBJ2-7; tentative D call: TRBD1 (6 bases). V was trimmed by 5 bases and J by 2 bases, leaving 13 bases between them. Per germline, CDR1 SNHLY and CDR2 FYNNEI. The CDR3 is 14 residues long. CDR3 sequence (DNA): TGTGCCAGCAGTCGCGACAGGTCCGCCTACGAGCAGTACTTC. This sequence encodes CASSRDRSAYEQYF.

The CDR3 DNA is TGCGCCAGCAGCTCGACCCAAAGACAGGGGGGAAGCTATGGCTACACCTTC. It codes for CASSSTQRQGGSYGYTF. The genes are TRBV5-1 and TRBJ1-2, with TRBD1 matching over 9 bases. V trimming: 3 bases; J trimming: 4 bases; junction bases outside the gene matches: 13. Germline V gives CDR1 SGHRS, CDR2 YFSETQ. This CDR3 is built from 17 residues.

The chain carries TRBV7-8 and TRBJ1-4, with 8 bases aligning to TRBD1. After removal of 1 base from V and 2 bases from J, the junction contained 3 bases not matched to a gene. The CDR3 consists of 16 residues. Germline CDR1 reads SGHVS; CDR2 reads FQNEAQ. The CDR3 sequence: CASSLGRQGTNEKLFF. The CDR3, as DNA: TGTGCCAGCAGCTTAGGAAGACAGGGGACTAATGAAAAACTGTTTTTT. The full variable domain, completed using reference TRBV7-8 and TRBJ1-4, is GAGVSQSPRYKVAKRGQDVALRCDPISGHVSLFWYQQALGQGPEFLTYFQNEAQLDKSGLPSDRFFAERPEGSVSTLKIQRTQQEDSAVYLCASSLGRQGTNEKLFFGSGTQLSVL.

This clone was observed once. This chain joins TRBV20-1 and TRBJ2-3; D may be TRBD1 (6 bases). The germline gives CDR1 DFQATT, CDR2 SNEGSKA (reference sequence). This CDR3 comprises 11 residues. CDR3 sequence: CGDKAWDTQYF. The CDR3 region has the DNA TGCGGGGACAAAGCATGGGATACGCAGTATTTT.

The rearrangement links TRBV2 to TRBJ2-3; D unclear. This CDR3 has 12 residues. Per germline, CDR1 SNHLY and CDR2 FYNNEI. Trimming cost V 5 bases and J 4 bases, with 7 bases left between them. CDR3 sequence: CASSISSDTQYF. CDR3 sequence (DNA): TGTGCCAGCAGTATCTCCTCAGATACGCAGTATTTT.

V is TRBV18 and J is TRBJ2-7; tentatively, D is TRBD2 (6 bases). Trimming cost V 4 bases and J 0 bases, with 13 bases left between them. CDR1 is KGHSH, CDR2 LQKENI, per germline. CDR3 size: 15 residues. This CDR3 reads CASSRDSSGSYEQYF. The CDR3 DNA reads TGTGCCAGCTCACGGGACTCCTCCGGCTCCTACGAGCAGTACTTC.

CDR3 sequence (DNA): TGCAGCGTCGACTACACAGATACGCAGTATTTT. Translating gives CSVDYTDTQYF. This chain joins TRBV29-1 and TRBJ2-3; maybe TRBD2 (5 bases). The CDR3 is 11 residues long. V was shortened by 6 bases and J by 2 bases, with 6 bases between the two germline ends. In germline, CDR1 is SQVTM, CDR2 ANQGSEA.

This sequence joins TRBV10-3 and TRBJ2-2; 9 positions agree with TRBD2. Germline V gives CDR1 ENHRY, CDR2 SYGVKD. The CDR3 contains 16 residues. The V segment lost 2 bases and the J segment 2 bases; nucleotides outside the gene matches: 3. CDR3 sequence: CAISERLAANTGELFF. CDR3 in DNA: TGTGCCATCAGTGAGCGACTAGCGGCCAACACCGGGGAGCTGTTTTTT.

For the CDR3, the DNA is TGTGCCAGCAGGCCAAACAGGGGGCTGGACTATGGCTACACCTTC. Its protein product is CASRPNRGLDYGYTF. This chain connects TRBV5-4 to TRBJ1-2; the match to TRBD1 covers 9 bases. CDR3 size: 15 residues. The germline CDR1 and CDR2 sequences are SGHNT and YYREEE (reference sequence). The junction had 8 bases not matched to a gene; V was cut back by 5 bases and J by 3 bases.

The rearrangement links TRBV3-1 (or the pseudogene TRBV3-2) to TRBJ2-1, with 8 bases fitting TRBD2. CDR1 LGHDT and CDR2 YNNKEL come from the germline V gene (reference sequence). V was clipped by 3 bases and J by 6 bases; unmatched bases: 7. CDR3 size: 15 residues. The CDR3 region has the DNA TGTGCCAGCAGCCAGGGCCTAGCGGGTTTCAATGAGCAGTTCTTC. This encodes CASSQGLAGFNEQFF.

The chain employs TRBV10-3 and TRBJ2-7; TRBD1 agrees at 8 bases. Losses at the gene ends were 6 bases for V and 2 bases for J; bases not matched to a gene: 6. This CDR3 has 14 residues. Germline CDR1 and CDR2: ENHRY and SYGVKD. The CDR3 loop reads CAIRTGAVPYEQYF. For the CDR3, the DNA is TGTGCCATCAGGACAGGGGCGGTTCCCTACGAGCAGTACTTC.

The chain carries TRBV12-3 or TRBV12-4 and TRBJ2-2; D not resolved. The CDR3 is made up of 13 amino acids. Trimming removed 3 bases at V and 5 bases at J, with 7 bases between. The DNA of the CDR3 is TGTGCCAGCAGTTTGTTACGGACCGGGGAGCTGTTTTTT. As protein: CASSLLRTGELFF.

The rearrangement uses TRBV28 and TRBJ2-7, with 9 bases identical to TRBD1. CDR3 length equals 13 residues. From germline, CDR1 is MDHEN and CDR2 SYDVKM. The trim removed 6 bases at V and 0 bases at J, leaving 0 bases unmatched. The CDR3, as DNA: TGTGCCAGCAGGGACAGGGGCTCCTACGAGCAGTACTTC. Translated, it gives CASRDRGSYEQYF. Full variable domain (remainder filled in from reference TRBV28 and TRBJ2-7): DVKVTQSSRYLVKRTGEKVFLECVQDMDHENMFWYRQDPGLGLRLIYFSYDVKMKEKGDIPEGYSVSREKKERFSLILESASTNQTSMYLCASRDRGSYEQYFGPGTRLTVT.

This clone was detected only once. This rearrangement joins TRBV5-6 to TRBJ1-1; D is ambiguous. Looked up from germline, CDR1 is SGHDT and CDR2 is YYEEEE. This CDR3 spans 12 amino acids. Trimming took off 3 bases at V and 5 bases at J, with 8 bases between the two ends. The CDR3, as DNA: TGTGCCAGCAGCTGGGGAGGGACTGAAGCTTTCTTT. Amino acids: CASSWGGTEAFF.

The chain joins TRBV27 to TRBJ2-1; D is unresolved. The CDR3 has 15 amino acids. The V gene's germline CDR1 is MNHEY and CDR2 SMNVEV (reference sequence). Trimming cost V 3 bases and J 5 bases, with 14 bases left between them. CDR3 sequence: CASSFMANTDNEQFF. The CDR3 DNA reads TGTGCCAGCAGTTTTATGGCGAATACAGACAATGAGCAGTTCTTC.

The chain employs TRBV5-1 and TRBJ1-2; the match to TRBD1 covers 7 bases. V gave up 0 bases and J gave up 0 bases; unmatched junction bases: 8. CDR3 length: 17 residues. Germline-derived CDR1 and CDR2 are SGHRS and YFSETQ. CDR3 residues: CASSLGQGGRANYGYTF. The DNA of the CDR3 is TGCGCCAGCAGCTTGGGACAGGGAGGACGAGCTAACTATGGCTACACCTTC. Complete variable domain (other parts from reference TRBV5-1 and TRBJ1-2): KAGVTQTPRYLIKTRGQQVTLSCSPISGHRSVSWYQQTPGQGLQFLFEYFSETQRNKGNFPGRFSGRQFSNSRSEMNVSTLELGDSALYLCASSLGQGGRANYGYTFGSGTRLTVV.

This clone has more than one count but fewer than ten. Other DNA sequences in the same sample also yield this CDR3. The V gene is TRBV18, the J gene TRBJ2-7, with 9 positions matching TRBD1. J was trimmed by 2 bases and V by 0 bases; bases with no gene match: 2. The CDR3 is 15 amino acids. Germline CDR1 KGHSH, CDR2 LQKENI. Here the CDR3 DNA reads TGTGCCAGCTCACCACCACAGGGGGCGCCCTACGAGCAGTACTTC. Protein sequence: CASSPPQGAPYEQYF.

This sequence joins TRBV18 and TRBJ1-1; no clear D gene. Trimming shortened V by 6 bases and J by 3 bases, and 20 bases separated the two germline ends. The germline gives CDR1 KGHSH, CDR2 LQKENI. The CDR3 is 16 residues long. This CDR3 is CASSFRTDSVYTEAFF. As DNA, the CDR3 is TGTGCCAGCTCCTTCAGGACGGACTCAGTGTACACTGAAGCTTTCTTT.

This chain uses TRBV20-1 with TRBJ2-7, with 7 bases fitting TRBD2. Trimming at V came to 3 bases and at J to 1 base, leaving 6 bases not matched to a gene. This CDR3 comprises 14 residues. Germline CDR1 reads DFQATT; CDR2 reads SNEGSKA (reference sequence). CDR3 sequence: CSASGPSGSYEQYF. In nucleotides, the CDR3 is TGCAGTGCTAGTGGGCCTAGCGGTTCCTACGAGCAGTACTTC.

The rearrangement links TRBV7-9 to TRBJ2-5; tentative D call: TRBD2 (6 bases). Trimming removed 1 base from V and 5 bases from J, with 14 bases in between. The V gene's germline CDR1 is SEHNR and CDR2 FQNEAQ (reference sequence). The CDR3 is 15 residues long. The CDR3 bases are TGTGCCAGCAGCTTAGGCGGGACGGAGGGGGAGACCCAGTACTTC. Protein product: CASSLGGTEGETQYF.

This sequence joins TRBV18 and TRBJ2-1, with D possibly being TRBD1 (6 bases). The CDR3 has 16 amino acids. The germline gives CDR1 KGHSH, CDR2 LQKENI. Deletions cut 4 bases from V and 4 bases from J, with 17 bases between. DNA for the CDR3: TGTGCCAGCTCACAACAGGACAGTATGGCTTACAATGAGCAGTTCTTC. This sequence encodes CASSQQDSMAYNEQFF.

This clone was detected only a few times. The chain joins TRBV19 to TRBJ2-3, with D uncertain. The CDR3 runs 14 residues. V was pared by 10 bases and J by 2 bases, with 16 bases between. Germline assignment: CDR1 LNHDA and CDR2 SQIVND (reference sequence). The CDR3 loop is CATRTTRYTDTQYF. The CDR3, as DNA: TGTGCCACAAGAACTACACGATACACAGATACGCAGTATTTT.

The rearrangement uses TRBV6-5 and TRBJ2-1; D is possibly TRBD2 (5 bases). Germline V CDR1 and CDR2: MNHEY, SVGAGI. The CDR3 is 13 residues long. Trimming stripped 7 bases from V and 9 bases from J, with 16 bases between. CDR3 sequence: CASNTRTASEQFF. As DNA, the CDR3 is TGTGCCAGCAATACTAGAACGGCGTCTGAGCAGTTCTTC.

This sequence joins TRBV5-6 and TRBJ1-4; no reliable D call. V dropped 3 bases and J dropped 7 bases, with 19 bases sitting between them. The CDR3 covers 16 residues. The V gene's germline CDR1 is SGHDT and CDR2 YYEEEE. CDR3 sequence reads: CASSSGWAMMGEKLFF. The DNA for the CDR3 is TGTGCCAGCAGCTCCGGTTGGGCCATGATGGGTGAAAAACTGTTTTTT.

The V call is TRBV2, the J call TRBJ1-6; 7 bases align to TRBD1. This CDR3 spans 15 amino acids. Germline V gene sequence: CDR1 SNHLY, CDR2 FYNNEI. J gave up 7 bases and V 2 bases, and 5 bases lay outside the gene matches. In DNA, the CDR3 is TGTGCCAGCAGTGAACAGGGGACAGACAATTCACCCCTCCACTTT. It is translated as CASSEQGTDNSPLHF. Filled out from reference TRBV2 and TRBJ1-6, the complete variable domain reads EPEVTQTPSHQVTQMGQEVILRCVPISNHLYFYWYRQILGQKVEFLVSFYNNEISEKSEIFDDQFSVERPDGSNFTLKIRSTKLEDSAMYFCASSEQGTDNSPLHFGNGTRLTVT.

The chain employs TRBV5-1 and TRBJ2-7; TRBD1 matches at 8 bases. Trimming took 3 bases from V and 0 from J; bases not matched to a gene: 5. The CDR3 is made up of 15 amino acids. Per the germline V gene, CDR1 is SGHRS and CDR2 is YFSETQ. CDR3 nucleotides: TGCGCCAGCAGCTCGGGACAGGTGACCTCCTACGAGCAGTACTTC. Translating it yields CASSSGQVTSYEQYF.

The chain links TRBV28 to TRBJ1-5, with 9 bases lining up with TRBD1. J lost 0 bases, V lost 3 bases, and 9 bases had no gene match. From germline, CDR1 is MDHEN and CDR2 SYDVKM. This CDR3 spans 18 amino acids. CDR3 in DNA: TGTGCCAGCAGTTTGGGACAGGGTATGGAACCTAGCAATCAGCCCCAGCATTTT. Residues: CASSLGQGMEPSNQPQHF.

The V gene is TRBV6-1, the J gene TRBJ1-1; 9 nucleotides agree with TRBD1. Germline CDR1 MNHNS, CDR2 SASEGT. The ends lost 3 bases at V and 0 bases at J; junction bases unmatched: 2. This CDR3 spans 15 amino acids. The CDR3 loop is CASSETGGMNTEAFF. The CDR3 nucleotides are TGTGCCAGCAGTGAGACAGGGGGGATGAACACTGAAGCTTTCTTT.